The text below deals with one TCR beta chain. Its antigen remains unknown. Distinct nucleotide sequences in the sample also encode this CDR3. These data belong to a study of siplizumab effects on memory and regulatory T cells. Findings and limits, study-wide: Tregs proliferating in siplizumab cultures lacked confirmation of their suppressive function.

Generated by immunoSEQ multiplex PCR, the TCRdb table keeps only in-frame clones and is missing some. The table includes 120,000 or so clones, around nine tenths detected once. The sequenced sample consisted of CD4+ T cells sorted from blood. The receptor was isolated from a human donor in good health.

The CDR3 nucleotides are TGTGCCAGCAGCCGATCCACCGGGGAGCTGTTTTTT. Encoded protein: CASSRSTGELFF. The rearrangement joins TRBV7-2 to TRBJ2-2; no clear D gene. CDR1 is SGHTA and CDR2 is FQGNSA in the germline V gene. The CDR3 is 12 residues long. V lost 5 bases, J lost 4 bases, and 5 bases lay in between.